Listed here are 28 T cell receptor beta chains from one sample, sequenced in a study of radiotherapy plus CTLA-4 blockade in lung cancer. TCRdb's copy holds only in-frame clones and misses some; the assay was immunoSEQ multiplex PCR. The sample shows about 72,000 clones, about 80% of them seen only once. The sample consisted of peripheral blood, taken from a patient treated with radiotherapy plus ipilimumab. Source of these receptors: a human donor with non-small cell lung cancer who had a partial response to radiotherapy plus ipilimumab.

This clone has a single count. The chain links TRBV18 to TRBJ1-1, with a possible D match to TRBD1 (6 bases). There are 16 residues in the CDR3. The V and J ends lost 0 bases and 8 bases respectively, with 19 bases between them. Germline CDR1 is KGHSH and CDR2 is LQKENI. The CDR3 sequence: CASSPPGGGEQREAFF. CDR3 coding DNA: TGTGCCAGCTCACCACCGGGAGGGGGAGAACAAAGAGAAGCTTTCTTT.

The chain joins TRBV7-6 to TRBJ2-5, with 8 bases aligning to TRBD2. The assigned J gene may be wrong: the sequence end matches TRBJ2-7 better. This CDR3 is 15 amino acids long. Germline loops: CDR1 SGHVS, CDR2 FNYEAQ. CDR3 sequence: CASSSGTRGTYEQYF. Written as DNA, the CDR3 is TGTGCCAGCAGCTCCGGGACTAGGGGAACCTACGAGCAGTACTTC.

Here the CDR3 reads CASSVDPGNEQFF. CDR3 nucleotide sequence: TGTGCCAGCAGCGTAGATCCAGGAAATGAGCAGTTCTTC. This chain joins TRBV9 and TRBJ2-1, with D unclear. This CDR3 comprises 13 residues. In germline, CDR1 is SGDLS, CDR2 YYNGEE. The V end lost 0 bases, the J end lost 7 bases, and 8 bases lay between the germline ends.

This chain links TRBV27 with TRBJ2-7; TRBD2 is a possible D gene (6 bases). The CDR3 is 13 residues long. V dropped 8 bases and J dropped 3 bases, with 14 bases sitting between them. Germline CDR1 is MNHEY and CDR2 is SMNVEV (reference sequence). CDR3 in DNA: TGTGCCAGCGGCGGTGAGGACTACTACGAGCAGTACTTC. This gives the protein CASGGEDYYEQYF.

The chain couples TRBV27 to TRBJ1-2; unclear D gene. Germline V gives CDR1 MNHEY, CDR2 SMNVEV (reference sequence). Trimming removed 8 bases from V and 2 bases from J, with 12 bases in between. The CDR3 totals 13 residues. The DNA of the CDR3 is TGTGCCAGCGGTATGGACTCAAACTATGGCTACACCTTC. This codes for CASGMDSNYGYTF.

V and J are TRBV9 and TRBJ2-3; D is ambiguous. Germline V gene sequence: CDR1 SGDLS, CDR2 YYNGEE. The CDR3 contains 14 residues. Trimming shortened V by 0 bases and J by 5 bases, and 10 bases separated the two germline ends. As DNA, the CDR3 is TGTGCCAGCAGCGTAGCCCAGCGTAAAGATACGCAGTATTTT. It translates to CASSVAQRKDTQYF.

This chain uses TRBV2 with TRBJ1-1, with TRBD1 as a possible D gene (5 bases). Trimming stripped 5 bases from V and 0 bases from J, with 13 bases between. The CDR3 is 15 amino acids. CDR1 is SNHLY, CDR2 FYNNEI, per germline. The DNA of the CDR3 is TGTGCCAGCAGTCGACAGAGCCCCATGAACACTGAAGCTTTCTTT. This codes for CASSRQSPMNTEAFF. The full variable domain, completed using reference TRBV2 and TRBJ1-1, is EPEVTQTPSHQVTQMGQEVILRCVPISNHLYFYWYRQILGQKVEFLVSFYNNEISEKSEIFDDQFSVERPDGSNFTLKIRSTKLEDSAMYFCASSRQSPMNTEAFFGQGTRLTVV.

V is TRBV16 and J is TRBJ2-5; D is possibly TRBD1 (5 bases). With 1 base removed from V and 1 base from J, the gap between germline ends came to 10 bases. Germline V gene lookup returns CDR1 KGHSY and CDR2 FQNENV. The CDR3 consists of 15 residues. CDR3 DNA: TGTGCCAGCAGCCAATTTGGGGCAGCCCAAGAGACCCAGTACTTC. This gives the protein CASSQFGAAQETQYF.

The genes are TRBV7-3 and TRBJ2-1, with 7 bases that match TRBD2. CDR1 and CDR2 (germline): SGHTA, FQGTGA. This CDR3 is 13 amino acids long. V dropped 4 bases and J dropped 13; count of bases not matched to a gene: 10. The CDR3 spells CASSSASLAAQFF. The DNA for the CDR3 is TGTGCCAGCAGCTCCGCTAGCCTAGCGGCCCAGTTCTTC.

The J gene is TRBJ2-1, the V gene TRBV5-1; tentative D call: TRBD1 (5 bases). V was shortened by 0 bases and J by 4 bases, with 5 bases between the two germline ends. Germline V gene sequence: CDR1 SGHRS, CDR2 YFSETQ. The CDR3 extends over 13 amino acids. The CDR3 here is CASSLGTYNEQFF. The CDR3 nucleotides are TGCGCCAGCAGCTTGGGGACATACAATGAGCAGTTCTTC.

The chain combines TRBV11-1 with TRBJ2-7, with TRBD1 identical over 8 bases. V lost 1 base to trimming and J lost 11 bases; unmatched junction nucleotides: 7. Germline CDR1 is SGHAT and CDR2 is FQDESV (reference sequence). The CDR3 totals 13 residues. The CDR3 DNA is TGTGCCAGCAGCTTAGGCCCCCAGGGGGCGAAGTACTTC. Translated, it gives CASSLGPQGAKYF.

V usage is TRBV27 and J usage is TRBJ1-6; TRBD1 matches at 10 bases. The trim removed 6 bases at V and 8 bases at J, leaving 7 bases unmatched. The V gene's germline CDR1 is MNHEY and CDR2 SMNVEV (reference sequence). This CDR3 contains 15 residues. The CDR3 nucleotides are TGTGCCAGCAGACTGACAGGGGGCATGGATTCACCCCTCCACTTT. Translated, it gives CASRLTGGMDSPLHF.

V and J are TRBV18 and TRBJ2-2; 8 nucleotides align to TRBD2. V lost 0 bases to trimming and J lost 0 bases; unmatched junction nucleotides: 3. Germline assignment: CDR1 KGHSH and CDR2 LQKENI. The CDR3 runs 17 residues. The CDR3 here is CASSPPGSGANTGELFF. CDR3 sequence (DNA): TGTGCCAGCTCACCACCGGGTAGCGGGGCGAACACCGGGGAGCTGTTTTTT.

The table lists this clone with a count of one. The chain carries TRBV2 and TRBJ2-4, with 7 bases identical to TRBD2. The germline V gene has CDR1 SNHLY and CDR2 FYNNEI. The junction had 8 bases not matched to a gene; V was cut back by 6 bases and J by 0 bases. This CDR3 contains 16 residues. CDR3 DNA: TGTGCCAGCAGGATGGGAGGGATGATAGCCAAAAACATTCAGTACTTC. It encodes CASRMGGMIAKNIQYF.

This clone was seen a few times. V gene TRBV5-1 combines with J gene TRBJ2-1; D may be TRBD2 (6 bases). The germline V gene has CDR1 SGHRS and CDR2 YFSETQ. The CDR3 is 14 residues long. V was pared by 3 bases and J by 7 bases, with 14 bases between. Here the CDR3 reads CASSSIAAGNEQFF. The CDR3 DNA is TGCGCCAGCAGCTCGATAGCGGCGGGGAATGAGCAGTTCTTC.

The chain is built from TRBV2 and TRBJ2-2; D is perhaps TRBD1 (5 bases). V was trimmed by 4 bases and J by 3 bases, leaving 9 bases between them. CDR3 length equals 14 residues. CDR1 is SNHLY and CDR2 is FYNNEI in the germline V gene. CDR3 region: CASSVRRDTGELFF. The CDR3 DNA is TGTGCCAGCAGTGTACGCAGGGACACCGGGGAGCTGTTTTTT.

The chain employs TRBV5-1 and TRBJ1-2; 8 bases match TRBD1. CDR1 SGHRS and CDR2 YFSETQ come from the germline V gene. CDR3 length: 17 amino acids. After removal of 2 bases from V and 4 bases from J, the junction contained 13 bases not matched to a gene. The chain's CDR3 is CASSFKSRGLLSYGYTF. DNA for the CDR3: TGCGCCAGCAGCTTTAAGTCCAGGGGGCTACTCAGCTATGGCTACACCTTC.

This chain connects TRBV30 to TRBJ2-7; 7 nucleotides line up with TRBD1. The CDR3 runs to 12 residues. Germline V lookup: CDR1 GTSNPN, CDR2 SVGIG (reference sequence). The V and J ends lost 4 bases and 3 bases, in that order; junction bases with no gene match: 3. The CDR3 sequence: CAWTTGYYEQYF. The CDR3 DNA reads as TGTGCCTGGACGACAGGGTACTACGAGCAGTACTTC.

The rearrangement uses TRBV11-2 and TRBJ2-4, with 7 bases that match TRBD2. This CDR3 comprises 14 residues. V lost 1 base and J lost 10; bases outside the gene matches: 7. Germline assignment: CDR1 SGHAT and CDR2 FQNNGV. For the CDR3, the DNA is TGTGCCAGCAGCTTAGGACTAGCCAGGGCGATTCAGTACTTC. Protein sequence: CASSLGLARAIQYF. The whole variable domain, remainder taken from reference TRBV11-2 and TRBJ2-4, is EAGVAQSPRYKIIEKRQSVAFWCNPISGHATLYWYQQILGQGPKLLIQFQNNGVVDDSQLPKDRFSAERLKGVDSTLKIQPAKLEDSAVYLCASSLGLARAIQYFGAGTRLSVL.

The chain carries TRBV15 and TRBJ2-4; 7 nucleotides match TRBD1. Per the germline V gene, CDR1 is LNHNV and CDR2 is YYDKDF (reference sequence). This CDR3 is built from 17 residues. Trimming cost V 3 bases and J 7 bases; bases outside gene matches: 15. The CDR3 nucleotides are TGTGCCACCAGCAGGGAAAGGACAGGACGCGGGTCGAACATTCAGTACTTC. It yields the protein CATSRERTGRGSNIQYF.

This chain links TRBV7-2 with TRBJ2-7, with D possibly matching TRBD1 (6 bases). With 1 base removed from V and 0 bases from J, the gap between germline ends came to 10 bases. Germline V lookup: CDR1 SGHTA, CDR2 FQGNSA. The CDR3 has 15 amino acids. This CDR3 is CASSLVQGSSYEQYF. DNA of the CDR3: TGTGCCAGCAGCTTAGTTCAGGGGTCCTCCTACGAGCAGTACTTC.

The CDR3 is CSVQDGRDAQFF. The CDR3 DNA follows: TGCAGCGTCCAGGATGGGCGGGACGCGCAGTTCTTC. The V gene is TRBV29-1, the J gene TRBJ2-1, with a tentative D call TRBD2 (6 bases). Germline CDR1 is SQVTM and CDR2 is ANQGSEA. The ends were cut back, 6 bases at V and 12 bases at J, with 18 bases in the middle. CDR3 length: 12 amino acids.

This clone was observed once. The gene calls are TRBV19 and TRBJ1-2, with a possible D match to TRBD1 (5 bases). From germline, CDR1 is LNHDA and CDR2 SQIVND (reference sequence). V was pared by 9 bases and J by 1 base, with 15 bases between. There are 14 residues in the CDR3. As DNA, the CDR3 is TGTGCCAGCGGTGGACAACCGTTTAACTATGGCTACACCTTC. It translates to CASGGQPFNYGYTF.

The chain combines TRBV27 with TRBJ2-5, with a tentative D call TRBD1 (5 bases). V was pared by 5 bases and J by 5 bases, with 18 bases between. Germline lookup yields CDR1 MNHEY and CDR2 SMNVEV (reference sequence). The CDR3 is 15 amino acids. CDR3 DNA sequence: TGTGCCAGCAGTCCGGTGAGGACAACCTTTGAGACCCAGTACTTC. Its translation: CASSPVRTTFETQYF.

This rearrangement joins TRBV19 to TRBJ2-1; 8 bases align to TRBD2. Germline loops: CDR1 LNHDA, CDR2 SQIVND (reference sequence). V was clipped by 6 bases and J by 4 bases; unmatched bases: 5. This CDR3 spans 14 amino acids. CDR3 amino acids: CASSTSGSYNEQFF. The CDR3 region has the DNA TGTGCCAGTAGCACTAGCGGATCTTACAATGAGCAGTTCTTC.

The chain has TRBV5-4 and TRBJ2-3, with TRBD2 matching over 12 bases. After removal of 2 bases from V and 6 bases from J, the junction contained 4 bases not matched to a gene. There are 15 residues in the CDR3. The germline CDR1 and CDR2 sequences are SGHNT and YYREEE (reference sequence). CDR3 coding DNA: TGTGCCAGCAGCTTACTAGCGGGAGGTCCCGATACGCAGTATTTT. Its protein product is CASSLLAGGPDTQYF. Based on the CDR3 plus reference TRBV5-4 and TRBJ2-3, the full variable domain is ETGVTQSPTHLIKTRGQQVTLRCSSQSGHNTVSWYQQALGQGPQFIFQYYREEENGRGNFPPRFSGLQFPNYSSELNVNALELDDSALYLCASSLLAGGPDTQYFGPGTRLTVL.

The J gene is TRBJ1-4, the V gene TRBV19, with 8 bases lining up with TRBD1. CDR3 length: 13 amino acids. Germline CDR1 reads LNHDA; CDR2 reads SQIVND (reference sequence). The V gene end was trimmed by 8 bases and the J gene end by 4 bases; junction bases not matched to a gene: 3. CDR3 DNA: TGTGCCAGTCGCGGGACAGGTAATGAAAAACTGTTTTTT. This codes for CASRGTGNEKLFF.

A note on this clone: This same CDR3 is encoded by further DNA sequences in the sample. The rearrangement links TRBV19 to TRBJ1-1; the D gene is possibly TRBD1 (5 bases). Germline V gene lookup returns CDR1 LNHDA and CDR2 SQIVND (reference sequence). V was trimmed by 0 bases and J by 5 bases, leaving 7 bases between them. The length of the CDR3 is 13 residues. CDR3 coding DNA: TGTGCCAGTAGTATAGACAGGGTGACTGAAGCTTTCTTT. Its protein is CASSIDRVTEAFF.